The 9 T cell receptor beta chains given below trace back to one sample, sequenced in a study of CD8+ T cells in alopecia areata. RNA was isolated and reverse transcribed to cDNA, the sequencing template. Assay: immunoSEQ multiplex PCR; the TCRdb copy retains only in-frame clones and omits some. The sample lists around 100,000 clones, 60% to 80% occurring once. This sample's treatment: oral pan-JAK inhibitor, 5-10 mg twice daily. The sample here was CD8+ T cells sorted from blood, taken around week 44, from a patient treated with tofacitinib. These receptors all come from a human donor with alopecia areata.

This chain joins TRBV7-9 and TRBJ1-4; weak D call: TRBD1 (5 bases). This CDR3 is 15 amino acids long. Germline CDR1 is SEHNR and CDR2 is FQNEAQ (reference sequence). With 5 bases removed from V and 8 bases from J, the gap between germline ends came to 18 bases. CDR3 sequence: CASSTRGGAREKLFF. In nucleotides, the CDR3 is TGTGCCAGCAGCACTCGAGGAGGGGCCAGGGAAAAACTGTTTTTT. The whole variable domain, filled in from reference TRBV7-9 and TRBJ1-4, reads DTGVSQNPRHKITKRGQNVTFRCDPISEHNRLYWYRQTLGQGPEFLTYFQNEAQLEKSRLLSDRFSAERPKGSFSTLEIQRTEQGDSAMYLCASSTRGGAREKLFFGSGTQLSVL.

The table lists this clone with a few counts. The CDR3 loop is CASSEDSLTDTQYF. Here the CDR3 DNA reads TGCGCCAGCAGTGAGGACAGCCTCACAGATACGCAGTATTTT. The chain links TRBV10-1 to TRBJ2-3, with a possible D match to TRBD1 (5 bases). There are 14 residues in the CDR3. With 2 bases removed from V and 2 bases from J, the gap between germline ends came to 8 bases. Germline V lookup: CDR1 WNHNN, CDR2 SYGVQD (reference sequence).

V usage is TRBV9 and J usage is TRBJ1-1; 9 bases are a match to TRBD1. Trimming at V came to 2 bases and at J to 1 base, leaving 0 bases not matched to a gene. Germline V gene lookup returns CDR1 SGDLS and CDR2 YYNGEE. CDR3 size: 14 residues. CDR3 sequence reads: CASSVGQGNTEAFF. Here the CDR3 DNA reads TGTGCCAGCAGCGTGGGACAGGGGAACACTGAAGCTTTCTTT.

The CDR3 DNA is TGCGCCAGCAGCTTACGGACAGGGGAAAACATTCAGTACTTC. It encodes CASSLRTGENIQYF. The chain combines TRBV5-1 with TRBJ2-4, with 9 positions matching TRBD1. V lost 2 bases and J lost 5; bases outside the gene matches: 2. Germline assignment: CDR1 SGHRS and CDR2 YFSETQ. The CDR3 covers 14 residues.

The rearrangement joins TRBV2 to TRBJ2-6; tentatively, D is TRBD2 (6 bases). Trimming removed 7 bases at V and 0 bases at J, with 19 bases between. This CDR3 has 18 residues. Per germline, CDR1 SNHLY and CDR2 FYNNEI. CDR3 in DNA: TGTGCCAGCACCATTGGAGGGACCTTAAGCTCTGGGGCCAACGTCCTGACTTTC. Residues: CASTIGGTLSSGANVLTF. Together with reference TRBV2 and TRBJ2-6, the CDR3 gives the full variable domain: EPEVTQTPSHQVTQMGQEVILRCVPISNHLYFYWYRQILGQKVEFLVSFYNNEISEKSEIFDDQFSVERPDGSNFTLKIRSTKLEDSAMYFCASTIGGTLSSGANVLTFGAGSRLTVL.

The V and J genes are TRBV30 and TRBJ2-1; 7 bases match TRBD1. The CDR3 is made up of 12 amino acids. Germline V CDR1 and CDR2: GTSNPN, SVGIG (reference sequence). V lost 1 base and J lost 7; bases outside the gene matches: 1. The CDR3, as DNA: TGTGCCTGGAGTGCACAGGGGAATGAGCAGTTCTTC. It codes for CAWSAQGNEQFF. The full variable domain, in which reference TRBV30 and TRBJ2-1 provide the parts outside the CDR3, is SQTIHQWPATLVQPVGSPLSLECTVEGTSNPNLYWYRQAAGRGLQLLFYSVGIGQISSEVPQNLSASRPQDRQFILSSKKLLLSDSGFYLCAWSAQGNEQFFGPGTRLTVL.

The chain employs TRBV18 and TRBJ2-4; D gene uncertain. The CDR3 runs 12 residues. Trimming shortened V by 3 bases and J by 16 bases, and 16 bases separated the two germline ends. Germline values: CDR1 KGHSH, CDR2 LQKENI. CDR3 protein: CASSPTTREVYF. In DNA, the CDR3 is TGTGCCAGCTCACCTACTACAAGGGAAGTTTACTTC.

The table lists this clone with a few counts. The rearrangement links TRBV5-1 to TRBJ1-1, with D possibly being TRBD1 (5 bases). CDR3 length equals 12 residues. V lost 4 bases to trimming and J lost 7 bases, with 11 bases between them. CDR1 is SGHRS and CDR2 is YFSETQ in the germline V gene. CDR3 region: CASSGDSYEAFF. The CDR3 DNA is TGCGCCAGCAGCGGAGACAGCTATGAAGCTTTCTTT. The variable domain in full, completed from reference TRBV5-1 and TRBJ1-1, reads KAGVTQTPRYLIKTRGQQVTLSCSPISGHRSVSWYQQTPGQGLQFLFEYFSETQRNKGNFPGRFSGRQFSNSRSEMNVSTLELGDSALYLCASSGDSYEAFFGQGTRLTVV.

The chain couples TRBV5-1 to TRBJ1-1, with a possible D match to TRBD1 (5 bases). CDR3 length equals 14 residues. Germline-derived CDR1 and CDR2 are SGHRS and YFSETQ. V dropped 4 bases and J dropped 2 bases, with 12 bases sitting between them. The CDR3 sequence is CASSLKTVNTEAFF. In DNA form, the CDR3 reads TGCGCCAGCAGCCTCAAGACAGTAAACACTGAAGCTTTCTTT.